This T cell receptor (beta chain) is drawn from a study of blood T cells in healthy people across ages. Study results and limitations: A roughly linear fall in TCR beta diversity per million T cells was seen with increasing age.

Each donor gave roughly 9.2 milliliters of peripheral blood. PBMCs numbering at least 6.5 million were isolated per sample. A J-beta primer mix and a sample-barcoded 5' primer were used in a second PCR of about 7 to 12 cycles. One entry per CDR3 protein, called by TCRdb with MiXCR from the 5' RACE reads. Among hundreds of thousands of distinct CDR3 sequences listed, roughly 60% were seen once. With respect to this clonotype: Antigen unknown.

The source of this sequence is a man under 40 in good health. The material sequenced was blood.

CDR3 bases: TGTGCCAGCCCGGGGGTTAGGCGGGAGGAGGGGGAGCACATTCAGTACTTC. Protein product: CASPGVRREEGEHIQYF. The chain links TRBV7-2 to TRBJ2-7, with 8 bases identical to TRBD2. The assigned J gene may be wrong: the sequence end matches TRBJ2-4 better. This CDR3 has 17 amino acids. Per germline, CDR1 SGHTA and CDR2 FQGNSA.